What follows is one TCR beta chain and its context. This clonotype was counted only a few times. Its antigen is not yet known. No per-base quality is available; no much larger clone lies one base away. Library preparation employed PCR. The reads were generated on an Illumina HiSeq 2500. To reduce PCR and sequencing biases, unique molecular identifiers were incorporated into the TCR beta cDNA libraries. Every 1 to 10 million input T cells yielded approximately 500,000 cDNA molecules, meaning each molecule approximated one T cell. The same protocol used for the earlier healthy control dataset was applied to prepare and sequence the patient libraries. Samples belonging to the same batch were prepared together, multiplexed and sequenced on a shared HiSeq lane. The authors' pipeline ran thus. MIGEC handled the raw barcoded reads, throwing out single-read molecular identifier groups before consensus assembly and CDR3 extraction. Clonotype tables were post-analysed with VDJtools, normalizing diversity by down-sampling all datasets to the smallest sample size. In repertoire overlap clustering, CDR3 amino acid sequences, but not nucleotide sequences, were matched to correct batch-related cross-sample contamination. TCRdb redid the processing of the public reads, applying fastp at Q25 and MiXCR, and retained in-frame beta chains. Rows with a matching CDR3 protein are joined into one entry that keeps the most common DNA and genes. Here the V and J calls rest on TCRdb's processing, not on the authors' analysis. Recorded for this sample are 820,000 or so distinct CDR3 sequences; approximately 53% of them occurred a single time. The top ten constitute approximately 4.4% of the sample.

To demonstrate the VDJtools post-analysis software, the study profiled TCR beta repertoires from the peripheral blood of 10 to 15 young patients with multiple sclerosis. The patients with multiple sclerosis were children and adolescents between about 6 and 17 years of age. V drops 0 bases and J drops 4 bases, leaving 23 bases in between. From cysteine to phenylalanine, the CDR3 is 19 amino acids long. Only CDR3 DNA remains: 57 bases, in frame from the first base. The germline V gene provides CDR1 SGHRS and CDR2 YFSETQ. This record comes from a study of post-analysis software for immune sequencing data (dated by TCRdb to the mid-2010s). With respect to the entire study: Relapsing-remitting, secondary progressive and progressive-relapsing multiple sclerosis were recorded as disease courses, and subtype annotation was lacking for some patients. The patient repertoires were set against eleven to twelve previously published healthy control repertoires from donors whose ages ranged from roughly 6 to 26 years. A subset of samples was prepared in parallel using single-end sample barcoding, then pooled and co-amplified after Illumina adapter ligation. General study outcomes and caveats: A handful of TRBV segments, including TRBV5-6, TRBV5-1 and TRBV20-1, were significantly more frequent in patients than controls. The control group was slightly older than the multiple sclerosis patient group. Significantly lower normalized Chao1 diversity was found in multiple sclerosis patients than in controls, suggesting substantial peripheral T-cell clonal expansion. Strong co-clustering of samples prepared in the same batch was shown by direct clustering with F measure, prompting a batch-effect correction.

This chain is built from TRBV5-1 and TRBJ2-1; the D gene is possibly TRBD2, with 6 bases matching. Input material: blood. This receptor was taken from a girl under 18 with multiple sclerosis. The nucleotide sequence reads as follows: TGCGCCAGCAGCTTGGCATCGGGAGTCCAATCGACATTATACAATGAGCAGTTCTTC. This encodes CASSLASGVQSTLYNEQFF.